These 18 T cell receptor beta chains were all obtained from the same sample, sequenced in a study of OX40 agonist ivuxolimab in advanced cancers. Clones were read by immunoSEQ multiplex PCR, and TCRdb kept only the in-frame ones, dropping some. The sample has roughly 15,000 clones; about 88% are singletons. The source was CD4+ or CD8+ T cells sorted from blood, collected in a trial of the OX40 agonist ivuxolimab. These receptors came from an adult with an advanced solid tumor such as melanoma, head and neck, liver or kidney cancer.

Concerning this clone: A read error may account for a junction end that differs from germline. The CDR3 sequence: CASTLPPRREGRRAVF. Here the CDR3 DNA reads TGTGCCAGTACCCTACCACCCAGGCGGGAGGGCCGAAGAGCTGTTTTT. The rearrangement links TRBV19 to TRBJ2-2; 9 bases match TRBD2. Germline V CDR1 and CDR2: LNHDA, SQIVND (reference sequence). This CDR3 region has 16 residues.

The chain uses TRBV19 and TRBJ2-7, with TRBD1 as a possible D gene (5 bases). With 3 bases removed from V and 0 bases from J, the gap between germline ends came to 9 bases. The CDR3 runs 14 residues. CDR1 LNHDA and CDR2 SQIVND come from the germline V gene (reference sequence). For the CDR3, the DNA is TGTGCCAGTAGTATGACAGCGAGCTCCTACGAGCAGTACTTC. Amino acid sequence: CASSMTASSYEQYF.

By frequency in the sample, this clone is large. The V gene is TRBV7-9, the J gene TRBJ1-1, with 7 bases fitting TRBD1. V shed 5 bases, J shed 3 bases, and the junction held 6 bases outside the gene matches. Looked up from germline, CDR1 is SEHNR and CDR2 is FQNEAQ (reference sequence). CDR3 length: 14 residues. The CDR3 DNA reads TGTGCCAGCAGCCCAAACAGGGGCGACACTGAAGCTTTCTTT. This encodes CASSPNRGDTEAFF.

This sequence joins TRBV4-2 and TRBJ1-4; possible D gene TRBD1, 5 bases. Germline loops: CDR1 LGHNA, CDR2 YNFKEQ. This CDR3 comprises 16 residues. V was cut by 5 bases and J by 3 bases, with 16 bases left in between. DNA of the CDR3: TGTGCCAGCAGCTGGGGCGGGGGTAGTTCTAATGAAAAACTGTTTTTT. As protein: CASSWGGGSSNEKLFF.

The chain links TRBV10-1 to TRBJ2-3, with D perhaps matching TRBD1 or TRBD2 (5 bases each). Trimming took 2 bases from V and 8 from J, leaving 5 bases between them. The germline V gene has CDR1 WNHNN and CDR2 SYGVQD (reference sequence). This CDR3 region has 11 residues. Written as DNA, the CDR3 is TGCGCCAGCAGTGAGGGGGGTACGCAGTATTTT. It yields the protein CASSEGGTQYF.

This rearrangement joins TRBV30 to TRBJ1-1; D is undetermined. Deletions cut 6 bases from V and 8 bases from J, with 10 bases between. Germline V gene lookup returns CDR1 GTSNPN and CDR2 SVGIG (reference sequence). This CDR3 is built from 10 residues. CDR3 DNA: TGTGCCTGTACGCACCCCGAAGCTTTCTTT. Translated: CACTHPEAFF.

The chain employs TRBV5-4 and TRBJ2-1; 8 bases line up with TRBD2. Losses at the gene ends were 3 bases for V and 5 bases for J; bases not matched to a gene: 13. The CDR3 loop spans 17 amino acids. Germline V lookup: CDR1 SGHNT, CDR2 YYREEE (reference sequence). In DNA form, the CDR3 reads TGTGCCAGCAGCTCGCCGGGGGGGCGGGAGGTTAACAATGAGCAGTTCTTC. This encodes CASSSPGGREVNNEQFF.

The chain has TRBV4-1 and TRBJ2-5, with 16 bases matching TRBD2. The CDR3 has 17 amino acids. Germline lookup yields CDR1 MGHRA and CDR2 YSYEKL. Losses at the gene ends were 4 bases for V and 5 bases for J; bases not matched to a gene: 7. The CDR3 nucleotides are TGCGCCAGCAGCCCTGGGACTAGCGGGAGGGCGGGGGAGACCCAGTACTTC. Its translation: CASSPGTSGRAGETQYF.

The V call is TRBV5-4, the J call TRBJ2-7, with 8 bases identical to TRBD2. Trimming at V came to 0 bases and at J to 2 bases, leaving 4 bases not matched to a gene. Germline values: CDR1 SGHNT, CDR2 YYREEE (reference sequence). CDR3 length: 15 residues. The CDR3 DNA sequence: TGTGCCAGCAGCTTGGATCCGGGAGGGCCCTACGAGCAGTACTTC. Its translation is CASSLDPGGPYEQYF.

The chain couples TRBV18 to TRBJ2-5; 12 nucleotides align to TRBD1. The ends lost 5 bases at V and 1 base at J; junction bases unmatched: 5. Germline-derived CDR1 and CDR2 are KGHSH and LQKENI. The CDR3 sequence is 16 residues long. The CDR3 sequence is CASSKGQGAAQETQYF. The CDR3 nucleotides are TGTGCCAGCTCAAAGGGACAGGGGGCGGCCCAAGAGACCCAGTACTTC. The variable domain in full, completed from reference TRBV18 and TRBJ2-5, reads NAGVMQNPRHLVRRRGQEARLRCSPMKGHSHVYWYRQLPEEGLKFMVYLQKENIIDESGMPKERFSAEFPKEGPSILRIQQVVRGDSAAYFCASSKGQGAAQETQYFGPGTRLLVL.

The chain combines TRBV27 with TRBJ1-5; D remains ambiguous. V was cut by 4 bases and J by 4 bases, with 11 bases left in between. The length of the CDR3 is 14 residues. Looked up from germline, CDR1 is MNHEY and CDR2 is SMNVEV (reference sequence). CDR3 coding DNA: TGTGCCAGCAGTTCCTCAGTTAGAAATCAGCCCCAGCATTTT. Its protein product is CASSSSVRNQPQHF.

The chain carries TRBV5-6 and TRBJ2-1, with 8 bases matching TRBD2. CDR3 length equals 15 residues. Germline V gene lookup returns CDR1 SGHDT and CDR2 YYEEEE. Trimming took 2 bases from V and 7 from J; bases not matched to a gene: 8. CDR3 sequence: CASSLPGLGINEQFF. The CDR3 nucleotides are TGTGCCAGCAGCTTACCGGGACTAGGTATAAATGAGCAGTTCTTC.

This rearrangement joins TRBV5-1 to TRBJ2-2; either TRBD1 or TRBD2 may supply D (7 bases each). This CDR3 is built from 16 residues. Germline assignment: CDR1 SGHRS and CDR2 YFSETQ. The V end was cut by 0 bases, the J end by 5 bases, with 14 bases between. The CDR3 loop is CASSLAGGAGTGELFF. The CDR3 bases are TGCGCCAGCAGCTTGGCAGGGGGAGCGGGGACCGGGGAGCTGTTTTTT.

V and J are TRBV19 and TRBJ1-5; 7 bases agree with TRBD1. V trimming: 1 base; J trimming: 0 bases; junction bases outside the gene matches: 3. The CDR3 contains 16 residues. CDR1 is LNHDA and CDR2 is SQIVND in the germline V gene (reference sequence). This chain's CDR3 is CASSIADRISNQPQHF. DNA of the CDR3: TGTGCCAGTAGTATAGCGGACAGGATTAGCAATCAGCCCCAGCATTTT.

The rearrangement uses TRBV7-9 and TRBJ1-2; D may be TRBD1 (6 bases). V was cut by 2 bases and J by 1 base, with 17 bases left in between. The CDR3 runs 17 residues. The germline V gene has CDR1 SEHNR and CDR2 FQNEAQ (reference sequence). CDR3 loop: CASSLIPPGVVNYGYTF. The CDR3 DNA sequence: TGTGCCAGCAGCTTAATCCCCCCAGGGGTTGTTAACTATGGCTACACCTTC. Combining the CDR3 with reference TRBV7-9 and TRBJ1-2 gives the whole variable domain DTGVSQNPRHKITKRGQNVTFRCDPISEHNRLYWYRQTLGQGPEFLTYFQNEAQLEKSRLLSDRFSAERPKGSFSTLEIQRTEQGDSAMYLCASSLIPPGVVNYGYTFGSGTRLTVV.

This clone has a handful of counts. This rearrangement joins TRBV9 to TRBJ2-3; 8 positions agree with TRBD2. After removal of 4 bases from V and 5 bases from J, the junction contained 3 bases not matched to a gene. CDR1 SGDLS and CDR2 YYNGEE come from the germline V gene. The CDR3 length is 13 residues. CDR3 in amino acids: CASSLRGGDTQYF. The CDR3 nucleotides are TGTGCCAGCAGCCTCCGGGGGGGAGATACGCAGTATTTT.

The V call is TRBV7-9, the J call TRBJ2-7; TRBD1 agrees at 9 bases. Germline CDR1 SEHNR, CDR2 FQNEAQ (reference sequence). This CDR3 comprises 15 residues. Trimming removed 5 bases from V and 6 bases from J; junction bases left unmatched: 11. CDR3 DNA sequence: TGTGCCAGCAGCGCCGGGACAGGGTTTCCTCCCGAGCAGTACTTC. This gives the protein CASSAGTGFPPEQYF.

CDR3 sequence reads: CASSLTGLYEQYF. The CDR3 DNA reads TGTGCCAGCAGCCTGACAGGACTCTACGAGCAGTACTTC. The chain carries TRBV5-6 and TRBJ2-7; a possible D gene is TRBD1 (6 bases). Trimming shortened V by 4 bases and J by 3 bases, and 11 bases separated the two germline ends. Germline values: CDR1 SGHDT, CDR2 YYEEEE. This CDR3 spans 13 amino acids.